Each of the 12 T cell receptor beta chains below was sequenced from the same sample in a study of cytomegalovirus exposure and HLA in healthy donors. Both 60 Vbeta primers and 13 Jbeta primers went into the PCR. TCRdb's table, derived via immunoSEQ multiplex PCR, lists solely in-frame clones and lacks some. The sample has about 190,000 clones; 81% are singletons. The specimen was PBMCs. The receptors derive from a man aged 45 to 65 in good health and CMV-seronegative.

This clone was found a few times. The DNA for the CDR3 is TGTGCCAGTAGTAACCTAGCGCGAAGCACAGATACGCAGTATTTT. Residues: CASSNLARSTDTQYF. The rearrangement uses TRBV19 and TRBJ2-3; D is perhaps TRBD2 (6 bases). The V end was cut by 4 bases, the J end by 0 bases, with 11 bases between. Germline-derived CDR1 and CDR2 are LNHDA and SQIVND (reference sequence). The CDR3 length is 15 residues.

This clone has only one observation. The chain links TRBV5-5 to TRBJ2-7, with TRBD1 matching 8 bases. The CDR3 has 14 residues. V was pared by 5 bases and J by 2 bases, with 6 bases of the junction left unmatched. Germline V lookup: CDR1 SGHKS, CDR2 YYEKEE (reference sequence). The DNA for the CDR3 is TGTGCCAGCAGTCCCGGGACAGGTCCCTACGAGCAGTACTTC. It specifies CASSPGTGPYEQYF.

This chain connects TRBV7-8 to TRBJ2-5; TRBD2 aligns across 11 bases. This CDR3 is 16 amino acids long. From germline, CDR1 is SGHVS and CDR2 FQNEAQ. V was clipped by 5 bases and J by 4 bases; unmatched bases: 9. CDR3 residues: CASSDSGGALLETQYF. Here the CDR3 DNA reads TGTGCCAGCAGCGATAGCGGGGGGGCGCTTTTAGAGACCCAGTACTTC.

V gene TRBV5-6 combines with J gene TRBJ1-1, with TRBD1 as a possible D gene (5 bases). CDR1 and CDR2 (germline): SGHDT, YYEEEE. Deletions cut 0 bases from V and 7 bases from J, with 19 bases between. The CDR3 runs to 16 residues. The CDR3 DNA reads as TGTGCCAGCAGCTTGGGGGGGAGGGGAAGTCTTAATGAAGCTTTCTTT. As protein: CASSLGGRGSLNEAFF.

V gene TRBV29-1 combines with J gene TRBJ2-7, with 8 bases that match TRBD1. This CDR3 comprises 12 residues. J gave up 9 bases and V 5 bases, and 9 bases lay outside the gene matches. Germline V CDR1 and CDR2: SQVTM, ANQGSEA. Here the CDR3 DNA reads TGCAGCGTTCTACTCCAGGGGGCAGGGCAGTACTTC. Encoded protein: CSVLLQGAGQYF.

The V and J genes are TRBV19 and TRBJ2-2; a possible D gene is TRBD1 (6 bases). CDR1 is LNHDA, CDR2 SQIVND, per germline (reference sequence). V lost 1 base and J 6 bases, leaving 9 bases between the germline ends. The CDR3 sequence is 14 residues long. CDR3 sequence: CASSIVGASGELFF. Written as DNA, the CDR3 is TGTGCCAGTAGTATAGTGGGGGCCTCCGGGGAGCTGTTTTTT.

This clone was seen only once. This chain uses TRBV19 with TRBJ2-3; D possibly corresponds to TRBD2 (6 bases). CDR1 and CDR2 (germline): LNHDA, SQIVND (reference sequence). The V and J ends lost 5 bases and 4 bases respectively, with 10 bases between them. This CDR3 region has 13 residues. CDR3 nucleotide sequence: TGTGCCAGTAGTTCCCGACTAGCAGATACGCAGTATTTT. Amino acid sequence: CASSSRLADTQYF. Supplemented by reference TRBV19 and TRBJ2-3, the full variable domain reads DGGITQSPKYLFRKEGQNVTLSCEQNLNHDAMYWYRQDPGQGLRLIYYSQIVNDFQKGDIAEGYSVSREKKESFPLTVTSAQKNPTAFYLCASSSRLADTQYFGPGTRLTVL.

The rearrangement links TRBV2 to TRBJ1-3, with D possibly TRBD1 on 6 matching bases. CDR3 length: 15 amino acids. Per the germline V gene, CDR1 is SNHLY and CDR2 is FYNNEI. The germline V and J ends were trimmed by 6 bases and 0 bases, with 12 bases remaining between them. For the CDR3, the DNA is TGTGCCAGCAGCCGGGACACTCCCTCTGGAAACACCATATATTTT. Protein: CASSRDTPSGNTIYF.

The CDR3 DNA reads as TGTGCCTGGAGTGTTGGGCAGGGCGAGTATTTT. Encoded protein: CAWSVGQGEYF. This chain links TRBV30 with TRBJ2-3; possibly TRBD1 for D (5 bases). CDR1 and CDR2 (germline): GTSNPN, SVGIG (reference sequence). V dropped 0 bases and J dropped 13 bases, with 11 bases sitting between them. The CDR3 is 11 amino acids.

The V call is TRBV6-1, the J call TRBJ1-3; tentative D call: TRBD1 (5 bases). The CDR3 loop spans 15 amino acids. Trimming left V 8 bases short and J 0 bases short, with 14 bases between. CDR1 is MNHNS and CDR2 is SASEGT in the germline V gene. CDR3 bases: TGTGCCAGCGGTAGAGACAGCATCTCTGGAAACACCATATATTTT. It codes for CASGRDSISGNTIYF.

This CDR3 reads CASSSLAGEGYEQYF. CDR3 DNA sequence: TGTGCCAGCAGCTCCCTAGCGGGGGAAGGCTACGAGCAGTACTTC. The gene calls are TRBV7-3 and TRBJ2-7; 10 bases align to TRBD2. V trimming: 4 bases; J trimming: 3 bases; junction bases outside the gene matches: 6. The CDR3 length is 15 residues. Germline CDR1 is SGHTA and CDR2 is FQGTGA.

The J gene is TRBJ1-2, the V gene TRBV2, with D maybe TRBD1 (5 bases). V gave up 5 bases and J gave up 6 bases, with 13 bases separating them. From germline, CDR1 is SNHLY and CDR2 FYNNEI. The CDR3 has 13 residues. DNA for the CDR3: TGTGCCAGCAGTCGGGACGGAGGGGATGGCTACACCTTC. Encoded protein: CASSRDGGDGYTF.